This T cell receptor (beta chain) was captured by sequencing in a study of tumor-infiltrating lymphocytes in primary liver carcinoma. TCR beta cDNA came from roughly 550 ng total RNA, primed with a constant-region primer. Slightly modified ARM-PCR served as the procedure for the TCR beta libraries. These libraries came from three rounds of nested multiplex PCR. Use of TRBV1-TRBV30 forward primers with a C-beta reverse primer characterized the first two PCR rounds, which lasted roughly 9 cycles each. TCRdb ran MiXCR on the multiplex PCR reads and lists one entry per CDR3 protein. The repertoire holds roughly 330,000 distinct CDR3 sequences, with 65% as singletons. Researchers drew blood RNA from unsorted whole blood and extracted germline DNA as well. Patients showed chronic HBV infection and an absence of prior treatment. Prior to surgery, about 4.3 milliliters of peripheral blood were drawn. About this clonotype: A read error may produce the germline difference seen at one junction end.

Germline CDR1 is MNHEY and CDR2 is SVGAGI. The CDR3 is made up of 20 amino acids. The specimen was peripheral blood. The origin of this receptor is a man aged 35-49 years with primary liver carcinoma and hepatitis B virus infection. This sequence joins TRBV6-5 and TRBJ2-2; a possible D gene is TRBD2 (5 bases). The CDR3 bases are TGTGCCAGCAGGAAACTAGTGTCCGACTGGTGGGGATCGAACACCGGGGAGCTGCTTTTT. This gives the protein CASRKLVSDWWGSNTGELLF.